A single sample gave rise to the 5 T cell receptor beta chains below, sequenced in a study of long-term antiretroviral therapy in people with HIV. With survey level as its setting, the immunoSEQ assay was v3.0. The method was immunoSEQ multiplex PCR; TCRdb's version includes in-frame clones alone and lacks a portion of them. Of about 26,000 clones listed, around 80% are singletons. The source was unsorted PBMCs, collected 1.1 years before starting antiretroviral therapy. The source is a woman aged 25 to 39 with HIV.

The chain links TRBV6-5 to TRBJ1-1; D is unresolved. In germline, CDR1 is MNHEY, CDR2 SVGAGI. Deletions cut 0 bases from V and 5 bases from J, with 13 bases between. The CDR3 is 15 amino acids. The CDR3 spells CASSYSAGRQTEAFF. For the CDR3, the DNA is TGTGCCAGCAGTTACTCGGCAGGACGTCAAACTGAAGCTTTCTTT.

The gene calls are TRBV18 and TRBJ1-6, with no clear D. V was pared by 3 bases and J by 8 bases, with 8 bases between. Germline V gives CDR1 KGHSH, CDR2 LQKENI. CDR3 length: 13 residues. CDR3 sequence reads: CASSPQTDSPLHF. Here the CDR3 DNA reads TGTGCCAGCTCACCCCAGACTGATTCACCCCTCCACTTT.

The rearrangement uses TRBV6-1 and TRBJ1-2, with a possible D match to TRBD1 (5 bases). The CDR3 spans 14 residues. Germline V gives CDR1 MNHNS, CDR2 SASEGT. Trimming pared 6 bases from V and 4 bases from J, leaving 15 bases between. The CDR3 coding sequence is TGTGCCAGCAGAGCTTCGGGGGTCGCCTATGGCTACACCTTC. As protein: CASRASGVAYGYTF.

V is TRBV5-1 and J is TRBJ2-1; D is possibly TRBD2 (6 bases). The CDR3 length is 12 residues. Trimming left V 0 bases short and J 8 bases short, with 6 bases between. Germline assignment: CDR1 SGHRS and CDR2 YFSETQ. The CDR3 loop is CASSLERDEQFF. For the CDR3, the DNA is TGCGCCAGCAGCTTGGAGCGGGATGAGCAGTTCTTC.

This clone has just a few counts. The chain links TRBV6-1 to TRBJ1-6; D unresolved. V lost 7 bases and J lost 7, with 11 bases in between. Germline V gene data show CDR1 as MNHNS and CDR2 as SASEGT. There are 13 residues in the CDR3. Written as DNA, the CDR3 is TGTGCCAGCACTTCAGAAATAAATTCACCCCTCCACTTT. The encoded protein is CASTSEINSPLHF.